This TCR beta chain derives from a study of blood T cell repertoires in COVID-19. In the study overall: Sites across the United States, Italy and Spain contributed samples from acute and convalescent COVID-19.

This clone was seen a single time. Original handling: Quantification of nucleated cells was approximated via reference gene primer amplification. Assay used: immunoSEQ multiplex PCR; TCRdb lists only in-frame clones, some missing. That table furnishes V, J and clone size, whereas the DNA furnished D and trimming. Of under 200,000 clones listed, around 90% are singletons. The CDR3 is made up of 13 amino acids. The V gene's germline CDR1 is KGHDR and CDR2 SFDVKD. V lost 5 bases and J lost 7, with 11 bases in between. The sequence came from a man in his forties with active or convalescent COVID-19. Input material: peripheral blood. The J gene is TRBJ2-1, the V gene TRBV24-1; possibly TRBD2 for D (5 bases). CDR3 sequence (DNA): TGTGCCACCAGTGGAGGGAGATGGAATGAGCAGTTCTTC. This sequence encodes CATSGGRWNEQFF.